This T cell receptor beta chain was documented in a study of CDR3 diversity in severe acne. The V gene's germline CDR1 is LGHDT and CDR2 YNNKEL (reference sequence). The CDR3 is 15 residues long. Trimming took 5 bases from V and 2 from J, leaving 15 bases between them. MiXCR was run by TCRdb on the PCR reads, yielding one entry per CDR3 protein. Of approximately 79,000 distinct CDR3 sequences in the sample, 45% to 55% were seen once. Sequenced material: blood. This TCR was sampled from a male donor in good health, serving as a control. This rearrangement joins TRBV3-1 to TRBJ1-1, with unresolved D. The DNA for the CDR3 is TGTGCCAGCAGCGGCACGGCTCGGGGTAACACTGAAGCTTTCTTT. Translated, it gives CASSGTARGNTEAFF.